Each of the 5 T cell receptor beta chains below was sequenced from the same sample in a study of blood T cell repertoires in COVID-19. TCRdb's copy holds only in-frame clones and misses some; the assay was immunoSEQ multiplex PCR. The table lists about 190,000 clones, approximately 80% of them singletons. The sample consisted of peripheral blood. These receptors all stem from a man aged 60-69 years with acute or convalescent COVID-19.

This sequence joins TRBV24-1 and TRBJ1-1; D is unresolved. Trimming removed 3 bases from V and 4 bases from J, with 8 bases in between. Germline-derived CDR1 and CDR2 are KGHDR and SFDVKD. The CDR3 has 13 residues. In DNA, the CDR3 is TGTGCCACCAGTGATCTGGGGAGCACTGAAGCTTTCTTT. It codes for CATSDLGSTEAFF.

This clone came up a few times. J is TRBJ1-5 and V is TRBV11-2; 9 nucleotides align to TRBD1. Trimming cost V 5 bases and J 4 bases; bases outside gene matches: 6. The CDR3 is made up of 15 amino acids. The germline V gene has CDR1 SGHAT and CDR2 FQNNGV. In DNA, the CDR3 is TGTGCCAGCAGCACCGGGACAGGGAGAAATCAGCCCCAGCATTTT. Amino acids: CASSTGTGRNQPQHF.

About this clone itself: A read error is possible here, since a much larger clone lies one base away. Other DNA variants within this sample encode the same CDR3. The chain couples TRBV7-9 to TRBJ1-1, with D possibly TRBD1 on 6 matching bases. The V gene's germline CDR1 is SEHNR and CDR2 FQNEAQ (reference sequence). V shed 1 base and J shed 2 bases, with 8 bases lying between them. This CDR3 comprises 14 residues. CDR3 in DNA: TGTGCCAGCAGCTTAGGCAGGGGAAACACTGAAGCTTTCTTT. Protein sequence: CASSLGRGNTEAFF.

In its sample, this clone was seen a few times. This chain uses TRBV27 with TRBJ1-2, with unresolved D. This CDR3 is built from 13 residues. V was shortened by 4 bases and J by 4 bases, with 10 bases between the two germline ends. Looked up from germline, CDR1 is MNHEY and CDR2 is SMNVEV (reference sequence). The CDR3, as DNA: TGTGCCAGCAGTTCCGGGGAGGGCTATGGCTACACCTTC. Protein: CASSSGEGYGYTF.

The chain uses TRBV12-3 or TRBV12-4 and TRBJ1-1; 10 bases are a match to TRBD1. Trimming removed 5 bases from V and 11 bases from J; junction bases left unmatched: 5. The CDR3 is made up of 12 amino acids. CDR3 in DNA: TGTGCCAGCAGTCCGGGACAGGGGTTTGCTTTCTTT. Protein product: CASSPGQGFAFF.